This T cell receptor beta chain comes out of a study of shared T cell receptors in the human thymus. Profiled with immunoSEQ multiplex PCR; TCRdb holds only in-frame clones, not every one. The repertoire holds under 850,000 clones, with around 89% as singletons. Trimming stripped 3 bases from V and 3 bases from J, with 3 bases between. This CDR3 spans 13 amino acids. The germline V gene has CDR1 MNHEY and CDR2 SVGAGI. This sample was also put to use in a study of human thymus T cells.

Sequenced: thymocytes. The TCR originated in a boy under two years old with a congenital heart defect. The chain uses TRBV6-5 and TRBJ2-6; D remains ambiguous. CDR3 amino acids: CASSYSGANVLTF. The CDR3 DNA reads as TGTGCCAGCAGTTATAGTGGGGCCAACGTCCTGACTTTC.